This T cell receptor beta chain is from a study of metastatic and nonmetastatic thyroid tumors. Study as a whole: Repertoire comparison spanned blood and tumor or nodule tissue of malignant and benign thyroid patients. Study outcomes and limitations: The study reportedly found significantly higher TCR beta diversity in malignant thyroid tumors than benign nodules, in blood and tumor.

As processed by the authors: For papillary thyroid cancer, a distant-metastasis classifier was constructed from CDR3 differences observed across clinicopathological groups. TCRdb re-clonotyped the PCR reads through MiXCR. In this record, the V and J calls reflect TCRdb's handling and not the investigators' own analysis. Of roughly 63,000 clones listed, 15% to 20% are singletons. The V gene's germline CDR1 is SGHDT and CDR2 YYEEEE. CDR3 length equals 14 residues. No patient had received any treatment before thyroid surgery. Notes on this clone: The antigen is not known. Relative to the germline gene, one junction end is altered; a read error may explain this.

Sequencing was carried out using blood. This chain joins TRBV5-6 and TRBJ1-2; D is unclear. The source is a male donor with papillary thyroid cancer or a benign thyroid nodule (not recorded which). Some clones in this sample may be carry-over from other donors' samples. CDR3 in amino acids: CASILAERYYGYTF. The CDR3 nucleotides read TGTGCCAGCATCTTGGCCGAGAGGTACTATGGCTACACCTTC. Supplemented by reference TRBV5-6 and TRBJ1-2, the full variable domain reads DAGVTQSPTHLIKTRGQQVTLRCSPKSGHDTVSWYQQALGQGPQFIFQYYEEEERQRGNFPDRFSGHQFPNYSSELNVNALLLGDSALYLCASILAERYYGYTFGSGTRLTVV.